These 9 T cell receptor beta chains were sequenced from one sample in a study of blood T cell repertoires in COVID-19. Generated by immunoSEQ multiplex PCR, the TCRdb table keeps only in-frame clones and is missing some. Among around 150,000 clones listed, about four fifths were seen once. The sequenced sample was peripheral blood. These receptors were collected from a man aged 60 to 69 with active or convalescent COVID-19.

This CDR3 is CASSLGGRGELFF. The DNA for the CDR3 is TGTGCCAGTAGTCTCGGCGGCCGCGGGGAGCTGTTTTTT. This sequence joins TRBV19 and TRBJ2-2; no clear D gene. Trimming stripped 5 bases from V and 7 bases from J, with 11 bases between. This CDR3 comprises 13 residues. Germline CDR1 reads LNHDA; CDR2 reads SQIVND (reference sequence).

This clone was seen more than once but under ten times. The J gene is TRBJ1-5, the V gene TRBV19, with unresolved D. Looked up from germline, CDR1 is LNHDA and CDR2 is SQIVND (reference sequence). The CDR3 consists of 15 residues. Trimming shortened V by 2 bases and J by 1 base, and 9 bases separated the two germline ends. As DNA, the CDR3 is TGTGCCAGTAGTATAAGTGGTCGGAGCAATCAGCCCCAGCATTTT. Translating gives CASSISGRSNQPQHF.

The rearrangement joins TRBV5-4 to TRBJ1-6, with 8 nucleotides matching TRBD1. The junction had 9 bases not matched to a gene; V was cut back by 6 bases and J by 10 bases. Looked up from germline, CDR1 is SGHNT and CDR2 is YYREEE (reference sequence). The CDR3 length is 14 residues. The CDR3 sequence is CASTPGQVESPLHF. CDR3 nucleotide sequence: TGTGCCAGCACCCCGGGACAGGTTGAGTCACCCCTCCACTTT.

The gene calls are TRBV18 and TRBJ1-2; the match to TRBD1 covers 7 bases. This CDR3 is 14 amino acids long. The V and J ends lost 0 bases and 9 bases, in that order; junction bases with no gene match: 7. Germline CDR1 is KGHSH and CDR2 is LQKENI. For the CDR3, the DNA is TGTGCCAGCTCACCACCAGTCAGGGGGATAAGCTACACCTTC. Translated, it gives CASSPPVRGISYTF.

The CDR3 DNA is TGCGCCAGCACGAGACTAGCGGGCGAAAGAGCCAATGAGCAGTTCTTC. Its translation is CASTRLAGERANEQFF. The chain is built from TRBV5-1 and TRBJ2-1; 10 bases line up with TRBD2. V shed 6 bases, J shed 6 bases, and the junction held 12 bases outside the gene matches. CDR1 SGHRS and CDR2 YFSETQ come from the germline V gene. The CDR3 runs to 16 residues.

The chain links TRBV29-1 to TRBJ2-7; TRBD2 is a possible D gene (6 bases). The V end lost 4 bases, the J end lost 0 bases, and 13 bases lay between the germline ends. CDR3 length equals 14 residues. Per germline, CDR1 SQVTM and CDR2 ANQGSEA. The DNA of the CDR3 is TGCAGCGTTGTAGCGGCCGGGAGCTCCTACGAGCAGTACTTC. Translation: CSVVAAGSSYEQYF.

The chain is built from TRBV24-1 and TRBJ1-5, with unresolved D. The germline gives CDR1 KGHDR, CDR2 SFDVKD. The germline V and J ends were trimmed by 3 bases and 4 bases, with 3 bases remaining between them. This CDR3 region has 12 residues. Here the CDR3 reads CATSDTNQPQHF. In DNA, the CDR3 is TGTGCCACCAGTGATACTAATCAGCCCCAGCATTTT.

The V call is TRBV7-9, the J call TRBJ2-5, with D maybe TRBD1 (6 bases). CDR3 length: 13 amino acids. Germline V lookup: CDR1 SEHNR, CDR2 FQNEAQ (reference sequence). V was trimmed by 4 bases and J by 5 bases, leaving 11 bases between them. DNA of the CDR3: TGTGCCAGCAGCTCAGGGGATCGGGAGACCCAGTACTTC. Encoded protein: CASSSGDRETQYF.

V gene TRBV2 combines with J gene TRBJ2-2; TRBD2 might be the D (5 bases). Germline V gene data show CDR1 as SNHLY and CDR2 as FYNNEI. This CDR3 is 14 amino acids long. The V end lost 5 bases, the J end lost 2 bases, and 9 bases lay between the germline ends. The chain's CDR3 is CASSRDINTGELFF. The DNA for the CDR3 is TGTGCCAGCAGTCGGGATATCAACACCGGGGAGCTGTTTTTT.